These 28 T cell receptor beta chains were all obtained from the same sample, sequenced in a study of shared clonotypes between healthy human individuals. Sequenced by immunoSEQ multiplex PCR; TCRdb stores in-frame clones only, minus some. The table shows over 2 million clones, with 85% to 95% occurring only once. The sample taken for sequencing was naive CD4+ T cells sorted from blood. The subset denotes: CD45RA+ positively selected. The receptor source for this set is a man between 18 and 29 years old in good health.

For this clone: This CDR3 is also generated by other DNA sequences in the sample. The V call is TRBV7-3, the J call TRBJ2-7; the match to TRBD1 covers 8 bases. Germline V lookup: CDR1 SGHTA, CDR2 FQGTGA. The junction had 4 bases not matched to a gene; V was cut back by 5 bases and J by 4 bases. This CDR3 comprises 13 residues. The CDR3 protein is CASSQTGGYEQYF. The CDR3 DNA follows: TGTGCCAGCAGCCAAACAGGGGGATACGAGCAGTACTTC.

The chain has TRBV15 and TRBJ1-2, with 9 positions matching TRBD1. The CDR3 contains 15 residues. V gave up 0 bases and J gave up 3 bases; unmatched junction bases: 2. Germline V gene lookup returns CDR1 LNHNV and CDR2 YYDKDF (reference sequence). CDR3 in DNA: TGTGCCACCAGCAGAGAGGACAGGGGCGACTATGGCTACACCTTC. This translates into CATSREDRGDYGYTF.

The chain uses TRBV5-1 and TRBJ2-3; D is uncertain. This CDR3 is built from 16 residues. Germline CDR1 is SGHRS and CDR2 is YFSETQ. V was clipped by 0 bases and J by 0 bases, with 11 bases between them. The CDR3 DNA sequence: TGCGCCAGCAGCTTGGGTGTACAAATTAGCACAGATACGCAGTATTTT. It is translated as CASSLGVQISTDTQYF. Full variable domain (outside the CDR3, taken from reference TRBV5-1 and TRBJ2-3): KAGVTQTPRYLIKTRGQQVTLSCSPISGHRSVSWYQQTPGQGLQFLFEYFSETQRNKGNFPGRFSGRQFSNSRSEMNVSTLELGDSALYLCASSLGVQISTDTQYFGPGTRLTVL.

V gene TRBV4-1 combines with J gene TRBJ1-1; maybe TRBD1 (6 bases). Germline V gene data show CDR1 as MGHRA and CDR2 as YSYEKL. With 8 bases removed from V and 0 bases from J, the gap between germline ends came to 10 bases. This CDR3 is built from 13 residues. The CDR3: CASRRGMNTEAFF. The CDR3 DNA is TGCGCCAGCCGCAGGGGTATGAACACTGAAGCTTTCTTT.

This chain joins TRBV5-1 and TRBJ2-7; maybe TRBD1 (6 bases). Deletions cut 1 base from V and 2 bases from J, with 13 bases between. Germline CDR1 SGHRS, CDR2 YFSETQ. This CDR3 is built from 15 residues. CDR3 amino acids: CASSLTDSGPYEQYF. Written as DNA, the CDR3 is TGCGCCAGCAGCTTGACGGACAGCGGACCCTACGAGCAGTACTTC.

This chain joins TRBV7-2 and TRBJ2-7; 8 nucleotides line up with TRBD1. This CDR3 contains 14 residues. Germline CDR1 is SGHTA and CDR2 is FQGNSA. J gave up 6 bases and V 5 bases, and 9 bases lay outside the gene matches. The chain's CDR3 is CASSKDRVTCEQYF. In nucleotides, the CDR3 is TGTGCCAGCAGCAAGGACAGGGTTACCTGCGAGCAGTACTTC.

This clone was seen once. V is TRBV19 and J is TRBJ2-7; 7 bases are a match to TRBD2. Germline lookup yields CDR1 LNHDA and CDR2 SQIVND (reference sequence). The CDR3 runs to 14 residues. The J segment lost 3 bases and the V segment lost 2 bases, leaving 4 bases of the junction unmatched. The chain's CDR3 is CASSISGILYEQYF. CDR3 DNA: TGTGCCAGTAGTATAAGCGGGATCCTCTACGAGCAGTACTTC.

Note on this clone: Other DNA sequences in this specimen translate into the identical CDR3. The chain employs TRBV7-2 and TRBJ2-7, with 8 positions matching TRBD1. Trimming removed 2 bases from V and 6 bases from J; junction bases left unmatched: 9. CDR3 length: 15 residues. Germline-derived CDR1 and CDR2 are SGHTA and FQGNSA. CDR3 amino acids: CASSLRGQGAGEQYF. In DNA, the CDR3 is TGTGCCAGCAGCTTAAGAGGGCAGGGGGCGGGCGAGCAGTACTTC.

The chain couples TRBV5-1 to TRBJ1-4; D possibly corresponds to TRBD1 (5 bases). V was pared by 0 bases and J by 5 bases, with 8 bases between. The CDR3 runs to 14 residues. The V gene's germline CDR1 is SGHRS and CDR2 YFSETQ. The CDR3 nucleotides are TGCGCCAGCAGCTTGGAGAAGGGGAATGAAAAACTGTTTTTT. This translates into CASSLEKGNEKLFF.

The chain has TRBV28 and TRBJ2-3; TRBD1 agrees at 8 bases. The CDR3 loop spans 15 amino acids. The J segment lost 1 base and the V segment lost 4 bases, leaving 4 bases of the junction unmatched. Germline V gene data show CDR1 as MDHEN and CDR2 as SYDVKM. CDR3 loop: CASSYQDRGTDTQYF. CDR3 coding DNA: TGTGCCAGCAGTTACCAGGACAGGGGCACAGATACGCAGTATTTT.

This clone was observed once. The chain links TRBV5-1 to TRBJ1-6; D is ambiguous. The length of the CDR3 is 17 residues. Germline V gives CDR1 SGHRS, CDR2 YFSETQ. V was cut by 4 bases and J by 6 bases, with 20 bases left in between. CDR3 in DNA: TGCGCCAGCAGCCCGTTCGGCACCGAACTTTTTAATTCACCCCTCCACTTT. Protein: CASSPFGTELFNSPLHF.

This clone was recorded once. This chain joins TRBV10-3 and TRBJ2-2; D may be TRBD1 (5 bases). The V and J ends lost 0 bases and 6 bases respectively, with 11 bases between them. CDR3 length: 15 residues. Germline V gives CDR1 ENHRY, CDR2 SYGVKD. CDR3 sequence: CAISESGAGAGELFF. The CDR3 region has the DNA TGTGCCATCAGTGAGTCAGGGGCAGGCGCCGGGGAGCTGTTTTTT.

The chain is built from TRBV18 and TRBJ2-2; D gene ambiguous. The CDR3 is made up of 13 amino acids. Trimming took 0 bases from V and 10 from J, leaving 9 bases between them. Per the germline V gene, CDR1 is KGHSH and CDR2 is LQKENI. The CDR3 loop reads CASSPPIKEELFF. The CDR3 DNA reads as TGTGCCAGCTCACCACCGATCAAGGAGGAGCTGTTTTTT. The full variable domain, rest sourced from reference TRBV18 and TRBJ2-2, is NAGVMQNPRHLVRRRGQEARLRCSPMKGHSHVYWYRQLPEEGLKFMVYLQKENIIDESGMPKERFSAEFPKEGPSILRIQQVVRGDSAAYFCASSPPIKEELFFGEGSRLTVL.

The rearrangement uses TRBV27 and TRBJ1-2; tentative D call: TRBD1 (5 bases). Germline CDR1 and CDR2: MNHEY and SMNVEV (reference sequence). V was shortened by 6 bases and J by 0 bases, with 17 bases between the two germline ends. CDR3 length equals 16 residues. The CDR3 bases are TGTGCCAGCAGGGAACTAGCGGGGGGAGCTAACTATGGCTACACCTTC. This encodes CASRELAGGANYGYTF.

V gene TRBV6-5 combines with J gene TRBJ2-3; TRBD1 matches 7 bases. CDR3 size: 15 residues. Germline V CDR1 and CDR2: MNHEY, SVGAGI. J gave up 3 bases and V 3 bases, and 6 bases lay outside the gene matches. The CDR3 sequence is CASSYRRQGTDTQYF. The CDR3 nucleotides are TGTGCCAGCAGTTATCGGCGACAGGGAACAGATACGCAGTATTTT.

The chain uses TRBV27 and TRBJ1-4; unclear D gene. V lost 5 bases, J lost 6 bases, and 10 bases lay in between. The CDR3 runs 13 residues. CDR1 and CDR2 (germline): MNHEY, SMNVEV (reference sequence). DNA of the CDR3: TGTGCCAGCAGTCTCCGTTGGGATGAAAAACTGTTTTTT. Translated, it gives CASSLRWDEKLFF.

This chain joins TRBV11-2 and TRBJ2-7; D might be TRBD1 (6 bases). CDR1 SGHAT and CDR2 FQNNGV come from the germline V gene. V was pared by 4 bases and J by 3 bases, with 13 bases between. The CDR3 consists of 14 residues. CDR3 DNA sequence: TGTGCCAGCAGCTCAGCCACAGGGATCTACGAGCAGTACTTC. Translating it yields CASSSATGIYEQYF.

The gene calls are TRBV14 and TRBJ2-3; 7 bases agree with TRBD1. The CDR3 runs to 15 residues. V gave up 1 base and J gave up 3 bases; unmatched junction bases: 4. Germline loops: CDR1 SGHDN, CDR2 FVKESK. CDR3 DNA: TGTGCCAGCAGCCAAGTTTACAGGGGTACAGATACGCAGTATTTT. This gives the protein CASSQVYRGTDTQYF.

The CDR3 DNA is TGTGCCAGCAGTTGGGCCGGGACAGGGGGCTACGAGCAGTACTTC. Translated, it gives CASSWAGTGGYEQYF. The rearrangement joins TRBV6-1 to TRBJ2-7; 11 nucleotides line up with TRBD1. Germline CDR1 is MNHNS and CDR2 is SASEGT. This CDR3 is built from 15 residues. The junction had 6 bases not matched to a gene; V was cut back by 5 bases and J by 3 bases.

This rearrangement joins TRBV6-1 to TRBJ2-3; D uncertain. V lost 3 bases to trimming and J lost 2 bases, with 0 bases between them. This CDR3 comprises 11 residues. Per the germline V gene, CDR1 is MNHNS and CDR2 is SASEGT. Here the CDR3 DNA reads TGTGCCAGCAGTGACACAGATACGCAGTATTTT. This codes for CASSDTDTQYF.

The chain links TRBV14 to TRBJ2-1; 7 nucleotides agree with TRBD2. V shed 1 base, J shed 4 bases, and the junction held 10 bases outside the gene matches. The CDR3 length is 17 residues. The germline V gene has CDR1 SGHDN and CDR2 FVKESK. The CDR3 DNA follows: TGTGCCAGCAGCCAAGGTCTCTCTAGCGGTGCGTACAATGAGCAGTTCTTC. Amino acids: CASSQGLSSGAYNEQFF.

V is TRBV18 and J is TRBJ2-7; no definite D call. Germline CDR1 and CDR2: KGHSH and LQKENI. Between the trimmed V and J ends, which lost 1 base and 0 bases, there was a span of 7 bases. There are 14 residues in the CDR3. The CDR3, as DNA: TGTGCCAGCTCACCACAGATTAGCTCCTACGAGCAGTACTTC. Protein sequence: CASSPQISSYEQYF.

The chain links TRBV11-2 to TRBJ2-6; the match to TRBD1 covers 10 bases. The germline gives CDR1 SGHAT, CDR2 FQNNGV. The CDR3 is made up of 18 amino acids. Trimming cost V 3 bases and J 0 bases; bases outside gene matches: 5. The CDR3 region is CASSFRQGADSGANVLTF. In DNA form, the CDR3 reads TGTGCCAGCAGCTTCCGACAGGGGGCCGACTCTGGGGCCAACGTCCTGACTTTC. Full variable domain (remainder filled in from reference TRBV11-2 and TRBJ2-6): EAGVAQSPRYKIIEKRQSVAFWCNPISGHATLYWYQQILGQGPKLLIQFQNNGVVDDSQLPKDRFSAERLKGVDSTLKIQPAKLEDSAVYLCASSFRQGADSGANVLTFGAGSRLTVL.

This clone has just one count. The chain combines TRBV27 with TRBJ2-5, with D perhaps TRBD1 or TRBD2 (5 bases each). Trimming cost V 8 bases and J 6 bases, with 19 bases left between them. CDR3 size: 14 residues. Germline loops: CDR1 MNHEY, CDR2 SMNVEV (reference sequence). CDR3 DNA sequence: TGTGCCAGCGGGCCCCTTGGGGGATGGAAGACCCAGTACTTC. It yields the protein CASGPLGGWKTQYF.

The chain joins TRBV18 to TRBJ2-6; 12 positions agree with TRBD2. The germline CDR1 and CDR2 sequences are KGHSH and LQKENI. The V segment lost 3 bases and the J segment 0 bases; nucleotides outside the gene matches: 6. This CDR3 has 19 residues. The CDR3 DNA sequence: TGTGCCAGCTCACCGGGGACTAGCGGGCTTACCTCTGGGGCCAACGTCCTGACTTTC. Amino acids: CASSPGTSGLTSGANVLTF.

This clone appeared once. J is TRBJ2-2 and V is TRBV15, with a weak D call TRBD1 (6 bases). CDR1 is LNHNV and CDR2 is YYDKDF in the germline V gene (reference sequence). CDR3 length equals 17 residues. V was clipped by 1 base and J by 4 bases, with 16 bases between them. As DNA, the CDR3 is TGTGCCACCAGCAGAGCCGGCTCACAGGGCACCACCGGGGAGCTGTTTTTT. It encodes CATSRAGSQGTTGELFF.

The chain combines TRBV10-3 with TRBJ1-4, with a possible D match to TRBD1 (5 bases). CDR3 length: 14 amino acids. Trimming took off 4 bases at V and 8 bases at J, with 14 bases between the two ends. The germline CDR1 and CDR2 sequences are ENHRY and SYGVKD. The CDR3 region has the DNA TGTGCCATCAGTGGTGGCCAGGGAGAGGAAAAACTGTTTTTT. This sequence encodes CAISGGQGEEKLFF.

In this sample, this clone turned up once. The chain couples TRBV6-1 to TRBJ2-7; 8 nucleotides align to TRBD1. This CDR3 has 13 amino acids. Trimming cost V 5 bases and J 7 bases; bases outside gene matches: 7. The germline V gene encodes CDR1 MNHNS and CDR2 SASEGT. DNA of the CDR3: TGTGCCAGCAGTCGGACAGGGTTCGGGGAGCAGTACTTC. It is translated as CASSRTGFGEQYF.